These T cell receptor beta chains were read from a single sample in a study of T cell changes during pregnancy in multiple sclerosis. TCRdb's table, derived via immunoSEQ multiplex PCR, lists solely in-frame clones and lacks some. The data contain more than 25,000 clones, 92% of them singletons. The specimen was peripheral blood, collected in the first trimester of pregnancy. These receptors came from a female donor in good health, enrolled as a control in a pregnancy study. CDR3s include the opening cysteine and the closing phenylalanine or tryptophan. The order of the fields is J gene, D gene, clone size, V gene, CDR3 length, CDR3 protein, CDR3 DNA. The D gene is left open where the match is weak. The listing skips clone size in some rows; elsewhere it reads once, few, many or a size class.

TRBJ1-2,TRBD1,-,TRBV4-1,15,CASSQDQTGVYGYTF,TGCGCCAGCAGCCAAGACCAAACAGGGGTTTATGGCTACACCTTC
TRBJ2-7,TRBD1,-,TRBV25-1,13,CASSGGGLNEQYF,TGTGCCAGCAGTGGAGGGGGCTTAAACGAGCAGTACTTC
TRBJ2-7,TRBD2,-,TRBV7-6,17,CASSLGVASGSSYEQYF,TGTGCCAGCAGCTTAGGAGTAGCTAGCGGGAGCTCCTACGAGCAGTACTTC
TRBJ2-2,TRBD1,-,TRBV30,12,CACQPDRGTLFF,TGTGCCTGCCAACCCGACAGGGGGACGCTGTTTTTT
TRBJ2-1,TRBD1,-,TRBV5-1,14,CASRTGTGNNEQFF,TGCGCCAGCAGGACCGGGACAGGGAACAATGAGCAGTTCTTC
TRBJ2-2,-,once,TRBV7-9,14,CASSLAGDTGELFF,TGTGCCAGCAGCTTAGCGGGAGACACCGGGGAGCTGTTTTTT
TRBJ2-3,-,-,TRBV6-6,16,CASSLNTPPWTDTQYF,TGTGCCAGCAGCCTAAATACCCCTCCGTGGACAGATACGCAGTATTTT
TRBJ1-2,TRBD1,-,TRBV5-6,15,CASSFGQVANYGYTF,TGTGCCAGCAGCTTCGGACAGGTGGCTAACTATGGCTACACCTTC
TRBJ1-1,-,once,TRBV18,14,CASSPVGANTEAFF,TGTGCCAGCTCACCAGTCGGTGCGAACACTGAAGCTTTCTTT
TRBJ2-1,-,-,TRBV30,9,CAAGSEQFF,TGTGCCGCCGGGAGTGAGCAGTTCTTC
TRBJ2-1,TRBD2,-,TRBV27,16,CASSFLIAGAYNEQFF,TGTGCCAGCAGTTTCTTAATAGCGGGAGCCTACAATGAGCAGTTCTTC
TRBJ1-1,-,once,TRBV7-9,14,CASSSQGMNTEAFF,TGTGCCAGCAGCTCCCAGGGAATGAACACTGAAGCTTTCTTT
TRBJ1-1,-,-,TRBV7-2,13,CASSPRTDTEAFF,TGTGCCAGCAGCCCCCGGACAGACACTGAAGCTTTCTTT
TRBJ2-5,-,-,TRBV11-3,14,CASSLGAITETQYF,TGTGCCAGCAGCTTAGGAGCGATTACGGAGACCCAGTACTTC
TRBJ2-7,TRBD2,-,TRBV7-2,16,CASSVSPSGRHYEQYF,TGTGCCAGCAGCGTAAGCCCTAGCGGGAGACACTACGAGCAGTACTTC
TRBJ2-2,-,-,TRBV6-5,16,CASSYSMAGNTGELFF,TGTGCCAGCAGTTACTCGATGGCGGGAAACACCGGGGAGCTGTTTTTT
TRBJ2-5,TRBD2,-,TRBV5-6,17,CASSSIPGLAVQETQYF,TGTGCCAGCAGCTCCATACCGGGACTAGCGGTCCAAGAGACCCAGTACTTC
TRBJ2-3,-,-,TRBV30,12,CARDRRGDTQYF,TGTGCCAGGGACAGGCGGGGGGATACGCAGTATTTT
TRBJ2-7,-,-,TRBV19,15,CASSIVTGTHYEQYF,TGTGCCAGTAGTATAGTAACAGGGACACATTACGAGCAGTACTTC
TRBJ2-1,-,-,TRBV14,16,CASSSLRGGIYNEQFF,TGTGCCAGCAGCTCCCTCCGGGGCGGGATATACAATGAGCAGTTCTTC
TRBJ1-2,-,-,TRBV10-3,18,CAISESWGTGWSNYGYTF,TGTGCCATCAGTGAGTCGTGGGGCACAGGGTGGAGTAACTATGGCTACACCTTC
TRBJ1-1,TRBD1,-,TRBV10-1,13,CASSVTGATEAFF,TGCGCCAGCAGTGTCACAGGGGCCACTGAAGCTTTCTTT
TRBJ2-7,-,-,TRBV5-8,15,CASSFLGGGWREQYF,TGTGCCAGCAGCTTTTTAGGCGGGGGCTGGAGGGAGCAGTACTTC
TRBJ1-4,-,-,TRBV27,13,CASGRRGGEKLFF,TGTGCCAGCGGACGACGGGGGGGGGAAAAACTGTTTTTT
TRBJ2-3,TRBD2,-,TRBV7-2,14,CASSVSGGTDTQYF,TGTGCCAGCAGCGTTAGCGGGGGCACAGATACGCAGTATTTT
TRBJ1-1,-,once,TRBV7-2,16,CASSLESPGVNTEAFF,TGTGCCAGCAGCTTAGAGTCCCCAGGTGTGAACACTGAAGCTTTCTTT
TRBJ1-2,TRBD1,-,TRBV11-3,14,CASSSATTGAGYTF,TGTGCCAGCAGCTCTGCAACGACAGGGGCTGGCTACACCTTC
TRBJ2-1,-,-,TRBV7-8,15,CASSLTASSYNEQFF,TGTGCCAGCAGCCTGACAGCATCCTCCTACAATGAGCAGTTCTTC
TRBJ2-7,TRBD2,-,TRBV30,14,CAWSVTSGRSEQYF,TGTGCCTGGAGTGTGACTAGCGGGAGGAGCGAGCAGTACTTC
TRBJ1-5,-,-,TRBV4-3,13,CASSQDRDQPQHF,TGCGCCAGCAGCCAAGATCGGGATCAGCCCCAGCATTTT
TRBJ1-1,-,-,TRBV19,17,CASISILQSGRNTEAFF,TGTGCCAGTATTTCGATACTACAAAGCGGGCGGAACACTGAAGCTTTCTTT
TRBJ2-1,-,once,TRBV2,14,CASSGARGGEEQFF,TGTGCCAGCAGTGGGGCTAGGGGGGGGGAGGAGCAGTTCTTC
TRBJ1-1,TRBD1,-,TRBV27,13,CASSHRGPTEAFF,TGTGCCAGCAGCCACAGGGGCCCCACTGAAGCTTTCTTT
TRBJ1-1,-,few,TRBV29-1,11,CSAAGGHEAFF,TGCAGCGCAGCCGGCGGGCATGAAGCTTTCTTT
TRBJ1-1,-,-,TRBV6-5,14,CASSLSTVNTEAFF,TGTGCCAGCAGCCTCTCGACAGTGAACACTGAAGCTTTCTTT
TRBJ1-3,-,-,TRBV19,16,CASTGDRTVTGNTIYF,TGTGCCAGTACCGGTGATCGGACAGTTACTGGAAACACCATATATTTT
TRBJ2-7,TRBD2,-,TRBV11-2,14,CASSLGLVPLEQYF,TGTGCCAGCAGCCTGGGACTAGTCCCCCTCGAGCAGTACTTC
TRBJ2-5,TRBD2,once,TRBV11-3,14,CASSWRAGGETQYF,TGTGCCAGCAGCTGGAGAGCGGGGGGTGAGACCCAGTACTTC
TRBJ2-1,TRBD2,-,TRBV11-3,16,CASSRTSGGIYNEQFF,TGTGCCAGCAGCCGGACTAGCGGGGGAATCTACAATGAGCAGTTCTTC
TRBJ2-5,TRBD2,once,TRBV7-2,18,CASSLGGLAGFVQETQYF,TGTGCCAGCAGCTTAGGGGGACTAGCGGGATTCGTCCAAGAGACCCAGTACTTC
TRBJ1-5,-,-,TRBV4-1,16,CASSPRQDFSNQPQHF,TGCGCCAGCAGCCCCCGGCAGGACTTTAGCAATCAGCCCCAGCATTTT
TRBJ1-1,-,few,TRBV7-2,14,CASSLPWGGTEAFF,TGTGCCAGCAGCTTACCATGGGGAGGCACTGAAGCTTTCTTT
TRBJ2-1,TRBD2,-,TRBV11-3,14,CASSPGRGGAEQFF,TGTGCCAGCAGCCCCGGGCGGGGGGGCGCTGAGCAGTTCTTC
TRBJ2-5,TRBD1,-,TRBV7-2,16,CASSLGQGHLQETQYF,TGTGCCAGCAGCTTAGGACAGGGCCACTTACAAGAGACCCAGTACTTC
TRBJ2-3,TRBD1,-,TRBV11-2,19,CASSLESRPGTGLTDTQYF,TGTGCCAGCAGCTTGGAATCTAGACCCGGGACAGGGTTGACAGATACGCAGTATTTT
TRBJ1-2,-,-,TRBV19,13,CASSSEVAYGYTF,TGTGCCAGTAGTTCCGAGGTAGCCTATGGCTACACCTTC
TRBJ1-5,-,few,TRBV2,14,CASSEGLYNQPQHF,TGTGCCAGCAGTGAGGGACTGTATAATCAGCCCCAGCATTTT
TRBJ1-1,-,-,TRBV6-5,14,CASSRMTGNTEAFF,TGTGCCAGCAGTCGTATGACAGGGAACACTGAAGCTTTCTTT
TRBJ1-2,TRBD1,-,TRBV7-8,14,CASSPQGQGRSYTF,TGTGCCAGCAGCCCACAGGGACAGGGACGTAGCTACACCTTC
TRBJ2-3,TRBD2,-,TRBV7-9,17,CASSLRSGGGRTDTQYF,TGTGCCAGCAGCTTACGTAGTGGCGGGGGTCGCACAGATACGCAGTATTTT
TRBJ2-1,-,-,TRBV12-5,17,CASGRPNDSGIAKRQFF,TGTGCTAGTGGCCGACCGAATGATAGCGGTATCGCTAAGAGGCAGTTCTTC
TRBJ2-6,-,-,TRBV2,15,CASSGNSGGANVLTF,TGTGCCAGCAGTGGCAACTCGGGGGGGGCCAACGTCCTGACTTTC
TRBJ1-5,-,once,TRBV6-6,12,CASQAGETPQHF,TGTGCCAGCCAGGCAGGGGAGACGCCCCAGCATTTT
TRBJ1-1,-,-,TRBV7-9,12,CASRLINTEAFF,TGTGCCAGCAGACTAATTAACACTGAAGCTTTCTTT
TRBJ1-2,-,-,TRBV5-6,16,CASTPGREGRRYGYTF,TGTGCCAGCACCCCGGGGAGGGAGGGCAGACGGTATGGCTACACCTTC
TRBJ2-2,TRBD2,-,TRBV5-1,14,CASSSGAGAGELFF,TGCGCCAGCAGCAGCGGGGCGGGAGCCGGGGAGCTGTTTTTT